The rows below give T cell receptor beta chains drawn from one sample of a study of cytomegalovirus exposure and HLA in healthy donors. Assay: immunoSEQ multiplex PCR; the TCRdb copy retains only in-frame clones and omits some. Here the sample spans tens of thousands of clones, approximately 86% being singletons. Input material: PBMCs. The receptors originated from a man younger than 40 in good health and CMV-seropositive. Each CDR3 is given with its conserved first and last residue. Each record gives: J gene, D gene, V gene, clone size, CDR3 protein, CDR3 DNA. D genes are given only for firm matches. Not all rows give a size; the values are once, few, many and, for expanded clones, a class.

J gene: TRBJ1-3
D gene: .
V gene: TRBV28
clone size: few
CDR3 protein: CASSLPQGSSGNTIYF
CDR3 DNA: TGTGCCAGCAGTTTACCTCAGGGGTCATCTGGAAACACCATATATTTT

J gene: TRBJ1-1
D gene: .
V gene: TRBV5-6
clone size: few
CDR3 protein: CASSSPGQGNTEAFF
CDR3 DNA: TGTGCCAGCAGCTCTCCGGGCCAGGGGAACACTGAAGCTTTCTTT

J gene: TRBJ1-5
D gene: .
V gene: TRBV6-1
clone size: .
CDR3 protein: CASSELGGTGPQHF
CDR3 DNA: TGTGCCAGCAGTGAATTGGGAGGGACGGGACCCCAGCATTTT

J gene: TRBJ2-1
D gene: .
V gene: TRBV7-2
clone size: once
CDR3 protein: CASSRDSVVYEQFF
CDR3 DNA: TGTGCCAGCAGCCGAGACAGCGTTGTCTATGAGCAGTTCTTC

J gene: TRBJ2-3
D gene: .
V gene: TRBV2
clone size: .
CDR3 protein: CASSDSSETTDTQYF
CDR3 DNA: TGTGCCAGCAGTGATTCTAGCGAGACCACAGATACGCAGTATTTT

J gene: TRBJ2-3
D gene: .
V gene: TRBV30
clone size: .
CDR3 protein: CAWSKSESTDTQYF
CDR3 DNA: TGTGCCTGGAGTAAGAGCGAGAGCACAGATACGCAGTATTTT

J gene: TRBJ1-1
D gene: .
V gene: TRBV29-1
clone size: .
CDR3 protein: CSVEAFGGPEAFF
CDR3 DNA: TGCAGCGTTGAGGCTTTTGGGGGCCCTGAAGCTTTCTTT

J gene: TRBJ1-1
D gene: .
V gene: TRBV2
clone size: .
CDR3 protein: CASSEGRGFDTEAFF
CDR3 DNA: TGTGCCAGCAGTGAAGGTCGCGGGTTTGACACTGAAGCTTTCTTT

J gene: TRBJ2-4
D gene: TRBD2
V gene: TRBV28
clone size: .
CDR3 protein: CASRGAGDKNIQYF
CDR3 DNA: TGTGCCAGCAGGGGAGCGGGAGACAAAAACATTCAGTACTTC

J gene: TRBJ2-7
D gene: .
V gene: TRBV6-5
clone size: .
CDR3 protein: CASSYGWAGYYEQYF
CDR3 DNA: TGTGCCAGCAGTTACGGGTGGGCGGGCTACTACGAGCAGTACTTC

J gene: TRBJ1-3
D gene: .
V gene: TRBV28
clone size: .
CDR3 protein: CASRRAKSSGNTIYF
CDR3 DNA: TGTGCCAGCAGGAGGGCAAAGTCCTCTGGAAACACCATATATTTT

J gene: TRBJ2-7
D gene: TRBD1
V gene: TRBV7-9
clone size: .
CDR3 protein: CASSYRGNYEQYF
CDR3 DNA: TGTGCCAGCAGCTACAGGGGTAACTACGAGCAGTACTTC

J gene: TRBJ2-7
D gene: TRBD1
V gene: TRBV7-9
clone size: .
CDR3 protein: CASSPRTGGAEQYF
CDR3 DNA: TGTGCCAGCAGCCCTCGGACAGGGGGAGCCGAGCAGTACTTC

J gene: TRBJ2-1
D gene: TRBD2
V gene: TRBV11-2
clone size: .
CDR3 protein: CASSPKGLAGGPHNEQFF
CDR3 DNA: TGTGCCAGCAGCCCTAAGGGACTAGCGGGAGGCCCCCACAATGAGCAGTTCTTC

J gene: TRBJ2-1
D gene: TRBD2
V gene: TRBV13
clone size: .
CDR3 protein: CASSFRRESNNEQFF
CDR3 DNA: TGTGCCAGCAGCTTTCGGCGGGAGTCCAACAATGAGCAGTTCTTC

J gene: TRBJ2-1
D gene: TRBD2
V gene: TRBV7-9
clone size: .
CDR3 protein: CASSSVQASGLNEQFF
CDR3 DNA: TGTGCCAGCAGCTCGGTCCAGGCTAGCGGTCTCAATGAGCAGTTCTTC

J gene: TRBJ2-7
D gene: .
V gene: TRBV7-2
clone size: .
CDR3 protein: CASSLGRREHSQEYF
CDR3 DNA: TGTGCCAGCAGCTTAGGAAGGCGGGAACACAGCCAGGAGTACTTC

J gene: TRBJ1-5
D gene: .
V gene: TRBV27
clone size: .
CDR3 protein: CASSLSSNQPQHF
CDR3 DNA: TGTGCCAGCAGTTTAAGCAGCAATCAGCCCCAGCATTTT

J gene: TRBJ2-1
D gene: TRBD2
V gene: TRBV11-2
clone size: once
CDR3 protein: CASSLGTSGPSSYNEQFF
CDR3 DNA: TGTGCCAGCAGCTTGGGGACTAGCGGACCGAGCTCCTACAATGAGCAGTTCTTC

J gene: TRBJ2-1
D gene: TRBD2
V gene: TRBV5-1
clone size: .
CDR3 protein: CASTSVTSEYNEQFF
CDR3 DNA: TGCGCCAGCACGTCCGTGACTAGCGAGTACAATGAGCAGTTCTTC

J gene: TRBJ2-6
D gene: TRBD2
V gene: TRBV5-4
clone size: .
CDR3 protein: CASTSGGVSAGANVLTF
CDR3 DNA: TGTGCCAGCACCTCGGGGGGGGTTTCGGCTGGGGCCAACGTCCTGACTTTC

J gene: TRBJ2-1
D gene: .
V gene: TRBV7-9
clone size: .
CDR3 protein: CASSLMYGTYNEQFF
CDR3 DNA: TGTGCCAGCAGCTTAATGTACGGGACCTACAATGAGCAGTTCTTC

J gene: TRBJ1-2
D gene: TRBD1
V gene: TRBV19
clone size: .
CDR3 protein: CATRDPRGQAHYGYTF
CDR3 DNA: TGTGCCACCAGAGACCCGAGAGGACAGGCCCACTATGGCTACACCTTC

J gene: TRBJ2-7
D gene: TRBD2
V gene: TRBV4-2
clone size: .
CDR3 protein: CASSLFLSTSGATYEQYF
CDR3 DNA: TGTGCCAGCAGCCTATTCCTTTCCACTAGCGGGGCGACCTACGAGCAGTACTTC

J gene: TRBJ2-7
D gene: TRBD2
V gene: TRBV5-6
clone size: .
CDR3 protein: CASSPGGRGVYEQYF
CDR3 DNA: TGTGCCAGCAGCCCGGGGGGGAGAGGGGTCTACGAGCAGTACTTC

J gene: TRBJ2-2
D gene: TRBD2
V gene: TRBV7-3
clone size: .
CDR3 protein: CASSFASGTNTGELFF
CDR3 DNA: TGTGCCAGCAGCTTCGCTAGCGGGACTAACACCGGGGAGCTGTTTTTT

J gene: TRBJ2-2
D gene: TRBD2
V gene: TRBV27
clone size: .
CDR3 protein: CASRGLALNTGELFF
CDR3 DNA: TGTGCCAGCAGGGGACTAGCTCTGAACACCGGGGAGCTGTTTTTT

J gene: TRBJ1-2
D gene: TRBD1
V gene: TRBV27
clone size: .
CDR3 protein: CASSLSQRTGKNWGYTF
CDR3 DNA: TGTGCCAGCAGTTTATCGCAAAGGACAGGGAAGAACTGGGGCTACACCTTC

J gene: TRBJ2-7
D gene: .
V gene: TRBV7-9
clone size: .
CDR3 protein: CASSLVQGSNYEQYF
CDR3 DNA: TGTGCCAGCAGCTTAGTTCAGGGATCTAACTACGAGCAGTACTTC

J gene: TRBJ2-5
D gene: .
V gene: TRBV19
clone size: .
CDR3 protein: CASSRLGTKLFQETQYF
CDR3 DNA: TGTGCCAGTAGTAGACTCGGGACAAAATTATTCCAAGAGACCCAGTACTTC

J gene: TRBJ2-3
D gene: TRBD1
V gene: TRBV10-1
clone size: .
CDR3 protein: CASSDLQGGTDTQYF
CDR3 DNA: TGCGCCAGCAGTGACCTCCAGGGGGGCACAGATACGCAGTATTTT

J gene: TRBJ1-2
D gene: TRBD1
V gene: TRBV6-6
clone size: .
CDR3 protein: CASSYWTGLLGYTF
CDR3 DNA: TGTGCCAGCAGTTATTGGACAGGGTTACTAGGCTACACCTTC

J gene: TRBJ2-3
D gene: .
V gene: TRBV9
clone size: .
CDR3 protein: CASSAGTWTGTDTQYF
CDR3 DNA: TGTGCCAGCAGCGCCGGGACATGGACTGGCACAGATACGCAGTATTTT

J gene: TRBJ1-5
D gene: TRBD1
V gene: TRBV19
clone size: .
CDR3 protein: CASSAALDRRGMPQHF
CDR3 DNA: TGTGCCAGTAGTGCCGCCTTGGACAGGCGAGGTATGCCCCAGCATTTT

J gene: TRBJ2-3
D gene: TRBD2
V gene: TRBV5-5
clone size: .
CDR3 protein: CASSPGTSGSTDTQYF
CDR3 DNA: TGTGCCAGCAGCCCCGGGACTAGCGGGAGCACAGATACGCAGTATTTT

J gene: TRBJ2-5
D gene: .
V gene: TRBV5-1
clone size: .
CDR3 protein: CASSLEDNVRETQYF
CDR3 DNA: TGCGCCAGCAGCTTGGAGGACAACGTGCGCGAGACCCAGTACTTC

J gene: TRBJ1-4
D gene: TRBD1
V gene: TRBV5-1
clone size: once
CDR3 protein: CASSQDRGGEKLFF
CDR3 DNA: TGCGCCAGCAGCCAGGACAGGGGTGGTGAAAAACTGTTTTTT

J gene: TRBJ1-1
D gene: TRBD1
V gene: TRBV6-5
clone size: .
CDR3 protein: CASTSQGIAFF
CDR3 DNA: TGTGCCAGCACCTCACAGGGGATCGCTTTCTTT

J gene: TRBJ2-3
D gene: .
V gene: TRBV6-6
clone size: .
CDR3 protein: CASRVSNTDTQYF
CDR3 DNA: TGTGCCAGCAGGGTTTCTAACACAGATACGCAGTATTTT

J gene: TRBJ2-3
D gene: .
V gene: TRBV5-1
clone size: .
CDR3 protein: CASSNNRERTDTQYF
CDR3 DNA: TGCGCCAGCAGCAACAACAGGGAGCGCACAGATACGCAGTATTTT

J gene: TRBJ2-7
D gene: TRBD2
V gene: TRBV28
clone size: .
CDR3 protein: CASSTTGGATYEQYF
CDR3 DNA: TGTGCCAGCAGTACCACGGGAGGAGCGACCTACGAGCAGTACTTC

J gene: TRBJ1-1
D gene: .
V gene: TRBV27
clone size: .
CDR3 protein: CASSWGDNTEAFF
CDR3 DNA: TGTGCCAGCAGTTGGGGAGATAACACTGAAGCTTTCTTT

J gene: TRBJ2-5
D gene: TRBD1
V gene: TRBV5-1
clone size: once
CDR3 protein: CASSLGQGEETQYF
CDR3 DNA: TGCGCCAGCAGCTTGGGGCAGGGGGAAGAGACCCAGTACTTC

J gene: TRBJ2-2
D gene: TRBD1
V gene: TRBV19
clone size: few
CDR3 protein: CASRPGGTGATGELFF
CDR3 DNA: TGTGCCAGTAGACCCGGGGGGACAGGGGCCACCGGGGAGCTGTTTTTT

J gene: TRBJ2-7
D gene: .
V gene: TRBV5-6
clone size: .
CDR3 protein: CASSFDSYEQYF
CDR3 DNA: TGTGCCAGCAGCTTCGACAGTTACGAGCAGTACTTC

J gene: TRBJ2-7
D gene: .
V gene: TRBV27
clone size: .
CDR3 protein: CASSFRGAISYEQYF
CDR3 DNA: TGTGCCAGCAGTTTTCGGGGAGCGATCTCCTACGAGCAGTACTTC

J gene: TRBJ2-7
D gene: .
V gene: TRBV4-2
clone size: .
CDR3 protein: CASSPPADYEQYF
CDR3 DNA: TGTGCCAGCAGCCCCCCGGCGGACTACGAGCAGTACTTC

J gene: TRBJ1-6
D gene: .
V gene: TRBV10-3
clone size: .
CDR3 protein: CAIRDQTQGGNSPLHF
CDR3 DNA: TGTGCCATCAGGGACCAGACTCAGGGAGGTAATTCACCCCTCCACTTT

J gene: TRBJ1-5
D gene: TRBD1
V gene: TRBV19
clone size: .
CDR3 protein: CASTADRAYQPQHF
CDR3 DNA: TGTGCCAGTACAGCGGACAGGGCTTATCAGCCCCAGCATTTT

J gene: TRBJ1-1
D gene: .
V gene: TRBV19
clone size: few
CDR3 protein: CASTTPRGGFRAFF
CDR3 DNA: TGTGCCAGTACCACACCAAGGGGGGGTTTTCGAGCTTTCTTT

J gene: TRBJ2-2
D gene: .
V gene: TRBV19
clone size: .
CDR3 protein: CASSFTGLAGELFF
CDR3 DNA: TGTGCCAGTAGTTTTACAGGGCTCGCCGGGGAGCTGTTTTTT

J gene: TRBJ2-5
D gene: .
V gene: TRBV5-1
clone size: .
CDR3 protein: CASSRARILQETQYF
CDR3 DNA: TGCGCCAGCAGCCGCGCCAGGATTCTTCAAGAGACCCAGTACTTC

J gene: TRBJ2-1
D gene: TRBD2
V gene: TRBV19
clone size: .
CDR3 protein: CASSPGLGNEQFF
CDR3 DNA: TGTGCCAGTAGTCCGGGACTAGGCAATGAGCAGTTCTTC

J gene: TRBJ2-7
D gene: .
V gene: TRBV12-2
clone size: once
CDR3 protein: CASRLAREGAYEQYF
CDR3 DNA: TGTGCAAGTCGCTTAGCGAGGGAGGGGGCCTACGAGCAGTACTTC

J gene: TRBJ2-7
D gene: TRBD2
V gene: TRBV11-2
clone size: .
CDR3 protein: CASSHTPNLAGEYEQYF
CDR3 DNA: TGTGCCAGCAGTCATACCCCAAATCTAGCGGGAGAGTACGAGCAGTACTTC

J gene: TRBJ1-5
D gene: .
V gene: TRBV6-1
clone size: .
CDR3 protein: CASSVGGRNQPQHF
CDR3 DNA: TGTGCCAGCAGTGTCGGGGGGAGGAATCAGCCCCAGCATTTT